The 21 T cell receptor beta chains presented below share a single source sample, sequenced in a study of human T cells and chemical hapten exposure. Using its own MiXCR run on the RACE reads, TCRdb lists one record per CDR3 protein. Here the sample spans approximately 68,000 distinct CDR3 sequences, over 6.5% being singletons. Time point: patch test 2, 6 weeks after DPC sensitization. Treatment meaning: therapeutic diphenylcyclopropenone sensitization with weekly scalp DPC. The sample here was whole blood, taken in connection with sensitization to the hapten diphenylcyclopropenone (DPC). These receptors came from a woman aged 45-59 years with alopecia areata. Some clones in this sample may be carry-over from other donors' samples.

This clonotype was found many times. This chain connects TRBV20-1 to TRBJ2-3; D might be TRBD2 (6 bases). The V end lost 4 bases, the J end lost 4 bases, and 15 bases lay between the germline ends. The germline gives CDR1 DFQATT, CDR2 SNEGSKA (reference sequence). This CDR3 is built from 14 residues. The CDR3: CSATDWRVPDTQYF. DNA of the CDR3: TGCAGTGCTACCGACTGGAGGGTCCCAGATACGCAGTATTTT.

The sample holds a few counts of this clonotype. The chain is built from TRBV9 and TRBJ2-3; D is ambiguous. The CDR3 extends over 13 amino acids. V gave up 3 bases and J gave up 2 bases, with 7 bases separating them. Germline V gives CDR1 SGDLS, CDR2 YYNGEE. The CDR3 sequence is CASSAFNTDTQYF. The DNA of the CDR3 is TGTGCCAGCAGCGCCTTTAACACAGATACGCAGTATTTT. The full variable domain, completed using reference TRBV9 and TRBJ2-3, is DSGVTQTPKHLITATGQRVTLRCSPRSGDLSVYWYQQSLDQGLQFLIQYYNGEERAKGNILERFSAQQFPDLHSELNLSSLELGDSALYFCASSAFNTDTQYFGPGTRLTVL.

There are a few counts of this clonotype. This chain connects TRBV2 to TRBJ2-1, with 9 bases fitting TRBD2. The CDR3 consists of 18 residues. V lost 7 bases and J lost 7; bases outside the gene matches: 20. CDR1 and CDR2 from the germline V gene are SNHLY and FYNNEI. The CDR3 DNA follows: TGTGCCAGCAAACCCAGCGGCGTAGCGGGAGCATCTGCGAATGAGCAGTTCTTC. Protein: CASKPSGVAGASANEQFF.

V usage is TRBV6-2 or TRBV6-3 and J usage is TRBJ2-7, with D maybe TRBD2 (6 bases). This CDR3 contains 16 residues. Germline-derived CDR1 and CDR2 are MNHEY and SVGEGT. V was clipped by 5 bases and J by 2 bases, with 19 bases between them. The CDR3 sequence is CASSDPGRSGAYEQYF. In DNA, the CDR3 is TGTGCCAGCAGTGATCCGGGCCGCTCGGGGGCCTACGAGCAGTACTTC.

This clonotype has at least ten counts. The chain uses TRBV28 and TRBJ2-6, with unresolved D. The CDR3 totals 15 residues. V was shortened by 2 bases and J by 0 bases, with 5 bases between the two germline ends. Per the germline V gene, CDR1 is MDHEN and CDR2 is SYDVKM. In DNA, the CDR3 is TGTGCCAGCAGTTTAGACTTCTCTGGGGCCAACGTCCTGACTTTC. Its protein is CASSLDFSGANVLTF.

The chain employs TRBV5-8 and TRBJ1-6; D may be TRBD1 (5 bases). V lost 1 base and J 7 bases, leaving 18 bases between the germline ends. The CDR3 loop spans 17 amino acids. CDR1 and CDR2 (germline): SGHTS, YDEGEE. The CDR3 protein is CASSLYVRGLTNSPLHF. CDR3 nucleotides: TGTGCCAGCAGCTTGTATGTAAGGGGACTGACCAATTCACCCCTCCACTTT.

V usage is TRBV6-2 or TRBV6-3 and J usage is TRBJ1-5; possible D gene TRBD1, 5 bases. The germline CDR1 and CDR2 sequences are MNHEY and SVGEGT. Trimming pared 2 bases from V and 0 bases from J, leaving 11 bases between. CDR3 length: 16 residues. The CDR3: CASSYEEGRSNQPQHF. Here the CDR3 DNA reads TGTGCCAGCAGTTACGAGGAGGGGCGTAGCAATCAGCCCCAGCATTTT.

This clonotype was counted many times. The J gene is TRBJ2-3, the V gene TRBV2; TRBD1 is a possible D gene (5 bases). Per germline, CDR1 SNHLY and CDR2 FYNNEI. V dropped 2 bases and J dropped 7 bases, with 16 bases sitting between them. This CDR3 is 15 amino acids long. CDR3 sequence: CASSERRLGPHTQYF. CDR3 nucleotide sequence: TGTGCCAGCAGTGAACGCCGGTTGGGGCCTCATACGCAGTATTTT.

The chain couples TRBV10-3 to TRBJ2-2; D unclear. The length of the CDR3 is 13 residues. The V gene's germline CDR1 is ENHRY and CDR2 SYGVKD. V was shortened by 4 bases and J by 0 bases, with 3 bases between the two germline ends. The CDR3 sequence: CAISVSNTGELFF. The CDR3 region has the DNA TGTGCCATCAGTGTTTCGAACACCGGGGAGCTGTTTTTT.

This clonotype turned up a few times. The gene calls are TRBV4-2 and TRBJ2-1; TRBD2 matches at 9 bases. The germline V gene encodes CDR1 LGHNA and CDR2 YNFKEQ. This CDR3 contains 17 residues. V shed 3 bases and J 6 bases; nucleotides not matched to a gene: 12. CDR3 amino acids: CASSHPWAGGPGNEQFF. In DNA form, the CDR3 reads TGTGCCAGCAGCCATCCCTGGGCGGGAGGGCCAGGCAATGAGCAGTTCTTC.

The chain employs TRBV7-9 and TRBJ2-3; TRBD1 might be the D (5 bases). Germline V gene data show CDR1 as SEHNR and CDR2 as FQNEAQ (reference sequence). V was trimmed by 1 base and J by 5 bases, leaving 10 bases between them. The CDR3 sequence is 14 residues long. This CDR3 is CASSLEQGRDTQYF. CDR3 DNA sequence: TGTGCCAGCAGCTTAGAGCAGGGTAGAGATACGCAGTATTTT.

CDR3 nucleotide sequence: TGCAGTGCTAGAGGGACTAGCGGGAACTACGAGCAGTACTTC. Its translation: CSARGTSGNYEQYF. The chain links TRBV20-1 to TRBJ2-7; 12 bases map to TRBD2. Unmatched junction bases numbered 1, after V lost 1 base and J lost 3 bases. CDR1 and CDR2 from the germline V gene are DFQATT and SNEGSKA (reference sequence). The CDR3 contains 14 residues.

This clonotype was detected a few times. The chain carries TRBV3-1 and TRBJ1-3; TRBD1 matches at 8 bases. J was trimmed by 2 bases and V by 5 bases; bases with no gene match: 8. Germline V gene sequence: CDR1 LGHDT, CDR2 YNNKEL (reference sequence). This CDR3 region has 16 residues. As DNA, the CDR3 is TGTGCCAGCAGCTCCGTTGACAGGGGCCCTGGAAACACCATATATTTT. Protein product: CASSSVDRGPGNTIYF.

At least ten counts were recorded for this clonotype. The chain links TRBV2 to TRBJ1-5; tentative D call: TRBD1 (5 bases). Germline assignment: CDR1 SNHLY and CDR2 FYNNEI. This CDR3 is 12 amino acids long. Between the trimmed V and J ends, which lost 8 bases and 6 bases, there was a span of 11 bases. CDR3 sequence: CASGEGTQPQHF. CDR3 nucleotide sequence: TGTGCCAGCGGGGAAGGGACTCAGCCCCAGCATTTT.

This clonotype has a count of ten or more. CDR3 sequence: CASGTERGNSPLHF. CDR3 nucleotide sequence: TGTGCCAGCGGTACGGAGAGGGGGAATTCACCCCTCCACTTT. The chain uses TRBV7-9 and TRBJ1-6; tentatively, D is TRBD1 (6 bases). The CDR3 loop spans 14 amino acids. Trimming took 8 bases from V and 7 from J, leaving 15 bases between them. Per germline, CDR1 SEHNR and CDR2 FQNEAQ (reference sequence).

This clonotype was seen ten or more times. The V call is TRBV20-1, the J call TRBJ1-1, with TRBD1 matching 8 bases. This CDR3 comprises 13 residues. Germline V gene lookup returns CDR1 DFQATT and CDR2 SNEGSKA (reference sequence). V was pared by 2 bases and J by 5 bases, with 4 bases of the junction left unmatched. Written as DNA, the CDR3 is TGCAGTGCTAGATCAACAGGGGGAACTGAAGCTTTCTTT. Translation gives CSARSTGGTEAFF.

The gene calls are TRBV3-1 and TRBJ1-2, with no clear D. The CDR3 covers 14 residues. Germline V gene lookup returns CDR1 LGHDT and CDR2 YNNKEL (reference sequence). V lost 1 base and J 0 bases, leaving 6 bases between the germline ends. CDR3 loop: CASSQVTANYGYTF. The CDR3 nucleotides read TGTGCCAGCAGCCAAGTCACGGCTAACTATGGCTACACCTTC.

The V call is TRBV6-2 or TRBV6-3, the J call TRBJ1-1; D possibly corresponds to TRBD1 (5 bases). CDR3 length: 15 amino acids. Trimming removed 2 bases at V and 5 bases at J, with 15 bases between. The germline gives CDR1 MNHEY, CDR2 SVGEGT. CDR3 DNA sequence: TGTGCCAGCAGTTACATGACAGTTTCACTAACTGAAGCTTTCTTT. Its translation is CASSYMTVSLTEAFF.

This clonotype was detected ten times or more. The V call is TRBV5-1, the J call TRBJ2-6, with D perhaps matching TRBD1 (8 bases). The CDR3 is made up of 16 amino acids. The germline V gene encodes CDR1 SGHRS and CDR2 YFSETQ. V lost 3 bases, J lost 4 bases, and 14 bases lay in between. CDR3 residues: CASSSQGGHGANVLTF. CDR3 nucleotides: TGCGCCAGCAGCTCACAGGGGGGGCACGGGGCCAACGTCCTGACTTTC.

The chain is built from TRBV5-4 and TRBJ1-1, with 10 bases matching TRBD1. Per germline, CDR1 SGHNT and CDR2 YYREEE (reference sequence). With 4 bases clipped from V and 4 bases from J, the junction kept 7 bases outside the gene matches. The CDR3 extends over 15 amino acids. CDR3 coding DNA: TGTGCCAGCAGCATCCGACAGGGGGCGGCCACTGAAGCTTTCTTT. Amino acid sequence: CASSIRQGAATEAFF.

This sequence joins TRBV29-1 and TRBJ2-7, with D possibly being TRBD2 (7 bases). The CDR3 runs to 12 residues. V dropped 8 bases and J dropped 5 bases, with 16 bases sitting between them. Germline assignment: CDR1 SQVTM and CDR2 ANQGSEA. DNA for the CDR3: TGCAGCTCCCTTGAGGGGGGGAACGAGCAGTACTTC. Translated: CSSLEGGNEQYF.